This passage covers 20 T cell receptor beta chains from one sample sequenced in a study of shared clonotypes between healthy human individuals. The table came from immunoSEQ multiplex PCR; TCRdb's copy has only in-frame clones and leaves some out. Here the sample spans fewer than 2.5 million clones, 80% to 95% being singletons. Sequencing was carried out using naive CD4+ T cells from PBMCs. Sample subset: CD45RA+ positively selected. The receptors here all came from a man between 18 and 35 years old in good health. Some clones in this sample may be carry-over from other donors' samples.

The CDR3 loop is CASSFDRANTGELFF. Here the CDR3 DNA reads TGTGCCAGCAGCTTCGACAGGGCGAACACCGGGGAGCTGTTTTTT. The genes are TRBV11-3 and TRBJ2-2; TRBD1 matches 7 bases. There are 15 residues in the CDR3. The junction had 1 base not matched to a gene; V was cut back by 3 bases and J by 0 bases. Germline loops: CDR1 SGHNT, CDR2 YENEEA. The whole variable domain, filled in from reference TRBV11-3 and TRBJ2-2, reads EAGVVQSPRYKIIEKKQPVAFWCNPISGHNTLYWYLQNLGQGPELLIRYENEEAVDDSQLPKDRFSAERLKGVDSTLKIQPAELGDSAVYLCASSFDRANTGELFFGEGSRLTVL.

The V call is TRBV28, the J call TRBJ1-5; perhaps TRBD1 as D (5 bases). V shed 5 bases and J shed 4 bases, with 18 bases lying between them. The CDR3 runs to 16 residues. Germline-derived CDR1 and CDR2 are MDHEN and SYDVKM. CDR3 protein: CASSNPGGGSNQPQHF. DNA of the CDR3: TGTGCCAGCAGTAACCCGGGGGGAGGGAGTAATCAGCCCCAGCATTTT.

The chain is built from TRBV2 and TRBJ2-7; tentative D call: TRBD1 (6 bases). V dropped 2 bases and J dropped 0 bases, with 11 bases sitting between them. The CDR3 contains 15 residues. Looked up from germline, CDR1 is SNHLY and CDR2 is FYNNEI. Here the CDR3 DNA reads TGTGCCAGCAGTGAATCGTGGGGGCCCTCCTACGAGCAGTACTTC. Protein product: CASSESWGPSYEQYF.

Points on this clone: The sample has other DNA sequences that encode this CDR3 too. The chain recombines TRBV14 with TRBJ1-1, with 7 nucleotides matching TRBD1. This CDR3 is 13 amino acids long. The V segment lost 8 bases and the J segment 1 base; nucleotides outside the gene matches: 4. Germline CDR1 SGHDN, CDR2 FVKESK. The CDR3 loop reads CASSGQQNTEAFF. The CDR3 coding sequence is TGTGCCAGCTCGGGACAGCAGAACACTGAAGCTTTCTTT. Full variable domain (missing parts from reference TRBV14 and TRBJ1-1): EAGVTQFPSHSVIEKGQTVTLRCDPISGHDNLYWYRRVMGKEIKFLLHFVKESKQDESGMPNNRFLAERTGGTYSTLKVQPAELEDSGVYFCASSGQQNTEAFFGQGTRLTVV.

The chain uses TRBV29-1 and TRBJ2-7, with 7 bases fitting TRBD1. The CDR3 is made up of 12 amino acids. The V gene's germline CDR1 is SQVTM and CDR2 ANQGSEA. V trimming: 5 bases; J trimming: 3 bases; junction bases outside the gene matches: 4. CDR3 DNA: TGCAGCGTTTGGGCAGGGGGCTACGAGCAGTACTTC. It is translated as CSVWAGGYEQYF.

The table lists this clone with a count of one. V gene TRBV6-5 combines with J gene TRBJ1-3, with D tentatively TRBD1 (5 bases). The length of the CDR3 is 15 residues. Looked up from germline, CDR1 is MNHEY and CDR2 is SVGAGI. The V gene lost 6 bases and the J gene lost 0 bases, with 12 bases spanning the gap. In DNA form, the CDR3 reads TGTGCCAGCAGGACAGACAGTCACTCTGGAAACACCATATATTTT. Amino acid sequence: CASRTDSHSGNTIYF.

CDR3 in DNA: TGTGCCTGGAGTTATTCCCTGAACTATGGCTACACCTTC. Translating it yields CAWSYSLNYGYTF. The chain couples TRBV30 to TRBJ1-2; D not resolved. CDR1 is GTSNPN, CDR2 SVGIG, per germline (reference sequence). The CDR3 contains 13 residues. Trimming stripped 2 bases from V and 2 bases from J, with 9 bases between.

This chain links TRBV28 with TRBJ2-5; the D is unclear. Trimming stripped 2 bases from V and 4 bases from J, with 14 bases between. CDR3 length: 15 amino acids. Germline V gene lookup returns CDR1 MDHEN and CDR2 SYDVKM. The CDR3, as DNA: TGTGCCAGCAGTTTAAAGAGACTTACCATAGAGACCCAGTACTTC. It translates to CASSLKRLTIETQYF.

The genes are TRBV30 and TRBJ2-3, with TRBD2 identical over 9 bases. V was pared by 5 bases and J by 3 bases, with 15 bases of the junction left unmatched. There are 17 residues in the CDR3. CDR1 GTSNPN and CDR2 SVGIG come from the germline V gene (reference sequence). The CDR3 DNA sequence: TGTGCCTGGCAAGGGAGTAGCGGGAGAGTTAGGACAGATACGCAGTATTTT. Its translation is CAWQGSSGRVRTDTQYF.

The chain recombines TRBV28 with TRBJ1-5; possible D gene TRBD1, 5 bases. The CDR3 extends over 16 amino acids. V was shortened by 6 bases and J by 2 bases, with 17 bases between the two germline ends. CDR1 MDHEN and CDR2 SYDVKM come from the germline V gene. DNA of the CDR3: TGTGCCAGCAGGGGAGGACATTATTTCGGCAATCAGCCCCAGCATTTT. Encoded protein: CASRGGHYFGNQPQHF.

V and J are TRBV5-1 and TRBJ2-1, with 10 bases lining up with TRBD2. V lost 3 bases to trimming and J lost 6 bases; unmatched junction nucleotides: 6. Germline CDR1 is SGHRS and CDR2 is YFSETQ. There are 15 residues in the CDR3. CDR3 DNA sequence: TGCGCCAGCAGCTATTCTAGCGGGAGTCCCAATGAGCAGTTCTTC. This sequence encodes CASSYSSGSPNEQFF.

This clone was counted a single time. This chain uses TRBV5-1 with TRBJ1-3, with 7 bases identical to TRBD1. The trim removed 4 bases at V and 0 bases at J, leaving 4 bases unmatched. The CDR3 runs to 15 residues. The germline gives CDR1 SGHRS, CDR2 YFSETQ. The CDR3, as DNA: TGCGCCAGCAGCCTGGGACAGTACTCTGGAAACACCATATATTTT. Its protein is CASSLGQYSGNTIYF.

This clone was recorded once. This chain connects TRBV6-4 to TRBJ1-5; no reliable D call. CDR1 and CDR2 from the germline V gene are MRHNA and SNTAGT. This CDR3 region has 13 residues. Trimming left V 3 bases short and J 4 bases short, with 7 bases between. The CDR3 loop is CASSEGFNQPQHF. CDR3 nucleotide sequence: TGTGCCAGCAGTGAGGGGTTTAATCAGCCCCAGCATTTT.

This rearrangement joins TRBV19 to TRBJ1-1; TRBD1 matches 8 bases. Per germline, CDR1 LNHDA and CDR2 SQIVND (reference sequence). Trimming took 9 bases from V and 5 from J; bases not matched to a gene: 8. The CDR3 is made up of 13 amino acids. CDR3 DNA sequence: TGTGCCAGCAGCGGACAGGGAGAGACTGAAGCTTTCTTT. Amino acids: CASSGQGETEAFF.

CDR3 sequence: CASSLRQGIQYF. CDR3 in DNA: TGTGCCAGCAGCCTCCGGCAGGGCATTCAGTACTTC. V gene TRBV28 combines with J gene TRBJ2-4, with TRBD1 as a possible D gene (5 bases). CDR3 length equals 12 residues. The ends were cut back, 6 bases at V and 9 bases at J, with 12 bases in the middle. CDR1 is MDHEN, CDR2 SYDVKM, per germline.

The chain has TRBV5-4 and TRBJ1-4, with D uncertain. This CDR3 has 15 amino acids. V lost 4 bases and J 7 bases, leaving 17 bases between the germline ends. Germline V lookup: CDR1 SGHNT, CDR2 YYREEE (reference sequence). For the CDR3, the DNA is TGTGCCAGCAGCACCAAGCCCCTAGGCCGTGAAAAACTGTTTTTT. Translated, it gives CASSTKPLGREKLFF.

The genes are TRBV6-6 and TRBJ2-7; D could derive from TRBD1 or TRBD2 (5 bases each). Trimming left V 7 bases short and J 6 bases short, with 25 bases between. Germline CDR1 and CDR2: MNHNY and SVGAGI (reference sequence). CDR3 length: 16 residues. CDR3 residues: CASKTHRGPRGGEQYF. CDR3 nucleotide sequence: TGTGCCAGCAAAACTCATCGGGGCCCGAGGGGTGGCGAGCAGTACTTC.

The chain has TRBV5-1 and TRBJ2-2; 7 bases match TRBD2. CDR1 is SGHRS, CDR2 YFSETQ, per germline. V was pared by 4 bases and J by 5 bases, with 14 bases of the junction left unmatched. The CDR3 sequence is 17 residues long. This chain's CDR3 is CASSPPPPGGGTGELFF. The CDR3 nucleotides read TGCGCCAGCAGCCCACCTCCCCCGGGAGGAGGAACCGGGGAGCTGTTTTTT.

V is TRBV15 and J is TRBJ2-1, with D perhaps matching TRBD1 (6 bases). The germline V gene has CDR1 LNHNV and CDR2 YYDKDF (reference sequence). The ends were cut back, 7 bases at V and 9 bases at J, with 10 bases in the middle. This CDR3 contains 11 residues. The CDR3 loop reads CATTRGSEQFF. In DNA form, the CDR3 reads TGTGCCACCACTAGGGGGAGTGAGCAGTTCTTC.

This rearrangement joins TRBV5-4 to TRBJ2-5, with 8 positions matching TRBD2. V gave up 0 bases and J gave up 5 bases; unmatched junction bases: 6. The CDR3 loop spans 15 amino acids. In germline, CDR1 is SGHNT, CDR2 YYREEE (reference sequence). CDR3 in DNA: TGTGCCAGCAGCTTGGCCGCGACTAGCGTGGAGACCCAGTACTTC. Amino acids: CASSLAATSVETQYF.